Here is one T cell receptor beta chain with its context. J was trimmed by 4 bases and V by 2 bases; bases with no gene match: 9. Looked up from germline, CDR1 is SNHLY and CDR2 is FYNNEI. The CDR3 contains 16 residues. This entry belongs to a study of human T cells and chemical hapten exposure. On the study more broadly: 2% DPC applied to a 2 cm by 2 cm arm area sensitized donors. Small discrepancies in pooled library volume mainly accounted for the varying TCR yields per sample.

The time point denotes: patch test 1, 2 weeks after DPC sensitization. Treatment defined: therapeutic diphenylcyclopropenone sensitization with weekly scalp DPC. Each cDNA molecule in the library carried unique molecular identifiers. MiXCR, run by TCRdb on the RACE reads, gives a single entry per CDR3 protein. The sample yields some 180,000 distinct CDR3 sequences, about a fifth seen once. This chain uses TRBV2 with TRBJ2-3; 7 nucleotides match TRBD1. The TCR was taken from a woman aged 50 to 65 with alopecia areata. Some clones in this sample may be carry-over from other donors' samples. Specimen: whole blood, collected in connection with sensitization to the hapten diphenylcyclopropenone (DPC). CDR3 amino acids: CASSEIGGQVADTQYF. DNA of the CDR3: TGTGCCAGCAGTGAAATAGGAGGACAGGTGGCAGATACGCAGTATTTT.